The 17 T cell receptor beta chains reported below all come from one sample, sequenced in a study of blood T cell repertoires in COVID-19. Assay: immunoSEQ multiplex PCR; the TCRdb copy retains only in-frame clones and omits some. This sample has about 360,000 clones; around 90% occur once, and the top ten carry over 2%. Sequences were obtained from PBMCs or T cells enriched from blood (not recorded which). These receptor sequences come from a woman aged 40 to 55 with acute COVID-19.

The gene calls are TRBV19 and TRBJ1-5, with 12 bases matching TRBD1. The CDR3 runs to 17 residues. The germline gives CDR1 LNHDA, CDR2 SQIVND (reference sequence). J gave up 1 base and V 7 bases, and 8 bases lay outside the gene matches. CDR3 residues: CASNPGQGALSNQPQHF. The CDR3 region has the DNA TGTGCCAGTAATCCGGGACAGGGGGCGCTGAGCAATCAGCCCCAGCATTTT.

This chain connects TRBV9 to TRBJ1-3, with TRBD1 matching over 8 bases. Germline trimming cut 3 bases from V and 4 bases from J; bases unmatched to any gene: 0. Germline lookup yields CDR1 SGDLS and CDR2 YYNGEE. This CDR3 is 13 amino acids long. The CDR3 DNA is TGTGCCAGCAGCGGGGACAGGGGAAACACCATATATTTT. Amino acid sequence: CASSGDRGNTIYF.

J is TRBJ1-2 and V is TRBV6-5; 9 bases align to TRBD1. In germline, CDR1 is MNHEY, CDR2 SVGAGI. Germline trimming cut 4 bases from V and 4 bases from J; bases unmatched to any gene: 4. The CDR3 totals 14 residues. The DNA of the CDR3 is TGTGCCAGCAGTTGGGACAGGGACGCCTATGGCTACACCTTC. Amino acid sequence: CASSWDRDAYGYTF.

The gene calls are TRBV27 and TRBJ1-2, with D possibly being TRBD1 (6 bases). The CDR3 spans 10 residues. CDR1 is MNHEY, CDR2 SMNVEV, per germline (reference sequence). The V end was cut by 3 bases, the J end by 14 bases, with 10 bases between. CDR3 coding DNA: TGTGCCAGCAGTTTTGGGGGGGCAACCTTC. It yields the protein CASSFGGATF.

The chain uses TRBV5-1 and TRBJ1-1; 10 bases line up with TRBD1. The CDR3 totals 15 residues. The V gene's germline CDR1 is SGHRS and CDR2 YFSETQ. Trimming took 0 bases from V and 4 from J; bases not matched to a gene: 3. CDR3 sequence (DNA): TGCGCCAGCAGCTTGGGACAGGGGGCGGTCACTGAAGCTTTCTTT. Protein: CASSLGQGAVTEAFF.

This chain links TRBV19 with TRBJ1-2, with TRBD1 identical over 7 bases. Looked up from germline, CDR1 is LNHDA and CDR2 is SQIVND (reference sequence). The junction had 10 bases not matched to a gene; V was cut back by 5 bases and J by 4 bases. This CDR3 contains 15 residues. In nucleotides, the CDR3 is TGTGCCAGTAGTCCCGACAGGGAGGCTTCCTATGGCTACACCTTC. The encoded protein is CASSPDREASYGYTF.

This chain joins TRBV7-6 and TRBJ1-5, with TRBD1 matching over 9 bases. The CDR3 loop spans 16 amino acids. Unmatched junction bases numbered 5, after V lost 5 bases and J lost 0 bases. Germline V gives CDR1 SGHVS, CDR2 FNYEAQ. CDR3 amino acids: CASSAGTGYSNQPQHF. The CDR3 bases are TGTGCCAGCAGCGCAGGGACAGGGTATAGCAATCAGCCCCAGCATTTT.

The V gene is TRBV15, the J gene TRBJ2-5; D not resolved. The CDR3 loop spans 14 amino acids. Germline CDR1 reads LNHNV; CDR2 reads YYDKDF (reference sequence). Trimming took off 1 base at V and 5 bases at J, with 11 bases between the two ends. The DNA of the CDR3 is TGTGCCACCAGCAGAGTTTTGACTGGGGAGACCCAGTACTTC. This codes for CATSRVLTGETQYF.

The chain uses TRBV2 and TRBJ2-7, with a possible D match to TRBD1 (6 bases). Germline CDR1 reads SNHLY; CDR2 reads FYNNEI. V lost 4 bases and J lost 3, with 10 bases in between. The CDR3 is 13 amino acids. Written as DNA, the CDR3 is TGTGCCAGCAGTGGACAGGCGTTCTACGAGCAGTACTTC. As protein: CASSGQAFYEQYF.

The table lists this clone with a count of one. The chain has TRBV19 and TRBJ1-1; D possibly corresponds to TRBD1 (6 bases). Trimming stripped 8 bases from V and 7 bases from J, with 14 bases between. This CDR3 contains 12 residues. Germline values: CDR1 LNHDA, CDR2 SQIVND (reference sequence). The CDR3 spells CASVLGGSEAFF. The DNA of the CDR3 is TGTGCCAGTGTCCTTGGGGGCAGTGAAGCTTTCTTT.

This chain connects TRBV20-1 to TRBJ2-6, with D uncertain. The V end was cut by 3 bases, the J end by 4 bases, with 19 bases between. This CDR3 contains 17 residues. Germline V CDR1 and CDR2: DFQATT, SNEGSKA (reference sequence). CDR3: CSASDMGVGSGANVLTF. The CDR3 DNA reads TGCAGTGCTAGTGACATGGGCGTTGGGTCCGGGGCCAACGTCCTGACTTTC.

The V and J genes are TRBV14 and TRBJ1-1; 7 nucleotides agree with TRBD1. Per the germline V gene, CDR1 is SGHDN and CDR2 is FVKESK. The V gene end was trimmed by 1 base and the J gene end by 3 bases; junction bases not matched to a gene: 5. The CDR3 consists of 15 residues. In DNA, the CDR3 is TGTGCCAGCAGCCAAGTGGCAGGGGGATACACTGAAGCTTTCTTT. Amino acids: CASSQVAGGYTEAFF.

With regard to this clone: The identical CDR3 is also encoded by other nucleotide sequences in the sample. The V gene is TRBV18, the J gene TRBJ2-7, with TRBD2 as a possible D gene (6 bases). The length of the CDR3 is 14 residues. Germline CDR1 is KGHSH and CDR2 is LQKENI. V was pared by 0 bases and J by 3 bases, with 9 bases between. CDR3 nucleotides: TGTGCCAGCTCACCACCGGGGGGAAACTACGAGCAGTACTTC. Its protein is CASSPPGGNYEQYF.

V and J are TRBV27 and TRBJ2-2, with a tentative D call TRBD1 (5 bases). Trimming shortened V by 5 bases and J by 4 bases, and 11 bases separated the two germline ends. CDR1 is MNHEY and CDR2 is SMNVEV in the germline V gene (reference sequence). This CDR3 region has 14 residues. DNA of the CDR3: TGTGCCAGCAGTCAGACAGTCCCCACCGGGGAGCTGTTTTTT. This gives the protein CASSQTVPTGELFF.

This clone was recorded once. V gene TRBV27 combines with J gene TRBJ2-1; D is perhaps TRBD1 (5 bases). The V gene's germline CDR1 is MNHEY and CDR2 SMNVEV (reference sequence). The CDR3 totals 13 residues. The V end was cut by 9 bases, the J end by 3 bases, with 12 bases between. CDR3 amino acids: CASRRGSYNEQFF. The CDR3 nucleotides are TGTGCCAGTCGAAGGGGTAGCTACAATGAGCAGTTCTTC.

The chain is built from TRBV6-1 and TRBJ2-5; 7 positions agree with TRBD2. The germline V gene has CDR1 MNHNS and CDR2 SASEGT. The CDR3 contains 16 residues. Unmatched junction bases numbered 13, after V lost 4 bases and J lost 5 bases. The CDR3 bases are TGTGCCAGCAGTGGAAGTATAGGCGGGGGTTTGGAGACCCAGTACTTC. Residues: CASSGSIGGGLETQYF.

The chain couples TRBV5-1 to TRBJ2-5; 7 bases line up with TRBD1. The J segment lost 1 base and the V segment lost 0 bases, leaving 3 bases of the junction unmatched. The CDR3 totals 15 residues. Germline lookup yields CDR1 SGHRS and CDR2 YFSETQ. The CDR3 DNA reads as TGCGCCAGCAGCTTGGGGTCAGGGGGCCAAGAGACCCAGTACTTC. Translating it yields CASSLGSGGQETQYF.